The TCR beta chain under discussion was sequenced for a study of shared clonotypes between healthy human individuals. Naive CD8 cells comprised CD45RO-negative, CCR7-positively selected cells, excluding terminally differentiated effector memory CD45RA+ cells. HIV-negative, healthy adults without recent acute infections or vaccinations were the donors. There are 15 residues in the CDR3. Germline V gene sequence: CDR1 MDHEN, CDR2 SYDVKM. Trimming stripped 8 bases from V and 0 bases from J, with 14 bases between. Of note for this clone: Its target is unknown.

Study-wide findings and caveats: Clonotype sharing across donors was expected to vary with sequencing depth. Generation probabilities were higher for clonotypes shared across all four sorted-subset donors than for unshared ones.

TCRdb's table, derived via immunoSEQ multiplex PCR, lists solely in-frame clones and lacks some. The sample has fewer than 1 million clones; around 96% are singletons. This sequence originates from a man under 40 in good health. The V call is TRBV28, the J call TRBJ1-5; TRBD1 might be the D (5 bases). The sample taken for sequencing was naive CD8+ T cells sorted from blood. CDR3 in amino acids: CASLIQAYSNQPQHF. CDR3 nucleotide sequence: TGTGCCAGCTTAATACAGGCTTATAGCAATCAGCCCCAGCATTTT.